These 6 T cell receptor beta chains share one sample of origin, sequenced in a study of beta chain features in type 1 diabetes. Since all of the isolated RNA was reverse transcribed, expressed TCRB transcripts were what got sequenced. Clones were sequenced by immunoSEQ multiplex PCR, and TCRdb holds only the in-frame ones, with some missing. The repertoire includes about 620,000 clones, 15% to 18% of them detected once, and roughly 0.098% sits in the top ten. The specimen was naive CD4+ T cells from blood. The receptor source for this set is a man aged 18 to 35 in good health.

This clone was observed a handful of times. The same CDR3 is also encoded by other DNA sequences in this sample. CDR3 DNA sequence: TGTGCCAGCTCACCGGCAGGGAATCAGCCCCAGCATTTT. It translates to CASSPAGNQPQHF. The gene calls are TRBV18 and TRBJ1-5, with a weak D call TRBD1 (5 bases). CDR3 length: 13 amino acids. CDR1 and CDR2 (germline): KGHSH, LQKENI. Trimming cost V 3 bases and J 4 bases, with 7 bases left between them.

V gene TRBV6-5 combines with J gene TRBJ2-2; 7 bases are a match to TRBD1. Germline CDR1 MNHEY, CDR2 SVGAGI. The CDR3 runs 14 residues. The ends lost 2 bases at V and 4 bases at J; junction bases unmatched: 1. Written as DNA, the CDR3 is TGTGCCAGCAGTTACAGGGGGCGCACCGGGGAGCTGTTTTTT. Amino acid sequence: CASSYRGRTGELFF.

The chain recombines TRBV7-8 with TRBJ2-7, with TRBD1 matching over 10 bases. CDR3 size: 16 residues. Germline CDR1 and CDR2: SGHVS and FQNEAQ. Unmatched junction bases numbered 3, after V lost 1 base and J lost 0 bases. The CDR3: CASSLERTGGSYEQYF. In nucleotides, the CDR3 is TGTGCCAGCAGCTTAGAAAGGACAGGGGGCTCCTACGAGCAGTACTTC.

The chain carries TRBV18 and TRBJ2-7, with D perhaps given as TRBD1 or TRBD2 (5 bases each). The CDR3 covers 11 residues. V was shortened by 4 bases and J by 6 bases, with 7 bases between the two germline ends. From germline, CDR1 is KGHSH and CDR2 LQKENI. CDR3 DNA: TGTGCCAGCTCACGGGGGTTCGAGCAGTACTTC. It is translated as CASSRGFEQYF.

This clone has only a few counts. The CDR3 sequence: CASTRALQETQYF. In nucleotides, the CDR3 is TGCGCCAGCACCAGGGCACTTCAAGAGACCCAGTACTTC. This sequence joins TRBV5-1 and TRBJ2-5; perhaps TRBD1 as D (5 bases). The germline gives CDR1 SGHRS, CDR2 YFSETQ. CDR3 length: 13 residues. Trimming took 6 bases from V and 2 from J, leaving 11 bases between them.

The chain employs TRBV28 and TRBJ2-2; D is perhaps TRBD1 (5 bases). This CDR3 has 15 residues. Trimming left V 2 bases short and J 3 bases short, with 10 bases between. Germline values: CDR1 MDHEN, CDR2 SYDVKM. The CDR3 spells CASSLGATYTGELFF. DNA of the CDR3: TGTGCCAGCAGTTTAGGGGCTACCTACACCGGGGAGCTGTTTTTT.